This T cell receptor beta chain was retrieved from a study of blood T cell repertoires in COVID-19. Study summary: Whether acute or convalescent, the COVID-19 samples came from the United States, Italy and Spain. T cells, B-cell-depleted T cells, or PBMCs provided the cDNA or gDNA that served as material.

CDR1 is MNHEY, CDR2 SMNVEV, per germline (reference sequence). V dropped 6 bases and J dropped 4; count of bases not matched to a gene: 11. The CDR3 extends over 16 amino acids. In the authors' methods: Amplified reference gene primers provided the basis for estimating nucleated cell counts. Sequencing was performed with immunoSEQ multiplex PCR; in TCRdb, only in-frame clones are kept and a portion is missing. That table furnishes V, J and clone size, whereas the DNA furnished D and trimming. The sample comprises 200,000 or so clones, 75% to 90% of which are singletons, and around 5.4% rests with the top ten.

The chain joins TRBV27 to TRBJ1-2, with 10 positions matching TRBD1. The sequencing sample was made of peripheral blood. This sequence was found in a human donor in a cohort sampled during active COVID-19. The CDR3 region is CASRKRRDRGGYGYTF. The CDR3 DNA reads TGTGCCAGCAGGAAACGCCGGGACAGGGGAGGCTATGGCTACACCTTC.